This T cell receptor beta chain derives from a study of T-cell reconstitution after alpha-beta-depleted transplantation in children. Findings and caveats of the study: Recipient T cells and thymic progenitors that survived gave rise to the high TCRbeta diversity observed at day 60 in some patients. T-cell numbers and diversity one year post-transplant derived largely from freshly generated T cells. Alpha-beta T cells about two months after transplant reportedly derived from several hundred expanded graft clones.

Unique molecular identifiers were used in preparing the TCRbeta library. MiXCR, run by TCRdb on the PCR reads, gives a single entry per CDR3 protein. In the table there are 530,000 or so distinct CDR3 sequences, over 20% of which are singletons. This clonotype was counted a few times. The antigen is unknown. Germline CDR1 SGDLS, CDR2 YYNGEE. This CDR3 has 16 residues. The V and J ends lost 1 base and 4 bases, in that order; junction bases with no gene match: 5. Specimen: PBMCs, collected before TCRalphabeta/CD19-depleted stem cell transplant. The sequence came from a boy in the first two years of life with Wiskott-Aldrich syndrome, due to receive a stem cell transplant. V gene TRBV9 combines with J gene TRBJ2-1; the match to TRBD2 covers 10 bases. The CDR3 spells CASSVKAGGSYNEQFF. The CDR3 bases are TGTGCCAGCAGCGTAAAAGCGGGAGGGAGTTACAATGAGCAGTTCTTC.